Below, 26 T cell receptor beta chains from the same sample are listed, as sequenced in a study of CD8 T cells in Susac syndrome. A quantity of about 0.5 to 1 ug RNA underwent reverse transcription using random hexamers. TCRdb re-analysed the immunoSEQ multiplex PCR reads in MiXCR, keeping a single row per CDR3 protein. Altogether about 130,000 distinct CDR3 sequences are present, 80% to 95% being singletons, with the ten largest covering approximately 0.31%. The source material was CD8+ T cells from PBMCs. These receptors were obtained from a human donor with multiple sclerosis.

The rearrangement links TRBV20-1 to TRBJ2-3; TRBD1 matches at 9 bases. The V segment lost 6 bases and the J segment 2 bases; nucleotides outside the gene matches: 6. Germline V CDR1 and CDR2: DFQATT, SNEGSKA (reference sequence). CDR3 length: 14 residues. This CDR3 reads CSARTGVFTDTQYF. CDR3 DNA: TGCAGTGCCAGGACAGGGGTTTTCACAGATACGCAGTATTTT.

The V call is TRBV13, the J call TRBJ2-2; 10 nucleotides agree with TRBD1. Trimming at V came to 5 bases and at J to 2 bases, leaving 5 bases not matched to a gene. CDR1 and CDR2 from the germline V gene are PRHDT and FYEKMQ (reference sequence). This CDR3 spans 16 amino acids. CDR3 loop: CASSTRDRGNTGELFF. CDR3 DNA: TGTGCCAGCAGCACCCGGGACAGGGGAAACACCGGGGAGCTGTTTTTT.

The V and J genes are TRBV20-1 and TRBJ2-1; maybe TRBD2 (5 bases). The CDR3 is 12 amino acids. The V end lost 3 bases, the J end lost 9 bases, and 12 bases lay between the germline ends. Germline lookup yields CDR1 DFQATT and CDR2 SNEGSKA (reference sequence). CDR3 bases: TGCAGTGCTAGGCCGGGGAGCTTTGAGCAGTTCTTC. The encoded protein is CSARPGSFEQFF.

The chain couples TRBV7-9 to TRBJ1-1, with D uncertain. Looked up from germline, CDR1 is SEHNR and CDR2 is FQNEAQ (reference sequence). The CDR3 has 16 residues. Between the trimmed V and J ends, which lost 5 bases and 1 base, there was a span of 17 bases. CDR3 loop: CASSPRGGGRNTEAFF. The CDR3 DNA sequence: TGTGCCAGCAGCCCCCGTGGTGGAGGCCGGAACACTGAAGCTTTCTTT.

The rearrangement joins TRBV5-1 to TRBJ2-1; 8 bases line up with TRBD2. Germline V gene sequence: CDR1 SGHRS, CDR2 YFSETQ. The CDR3 loop spans 16 amino acids. V was pared by 4 bases and J by 9 bases, with 15 bases of the junction left unmatched. This chain's CDR3 is CASSPGTGGYLGEQFF. DNA for the CDR3: TGCGCCAGCAGCCCTGGCACGGGGGGGTATTTAGGTGAGCAGTTCTTC.

The rearrangement links TRBV4-1 to TRBJ2-1; 8 positions match TRBD2. The V gene end was trimmed by 2 bases and the J gene end by 8 bases; junction bases not matched to a gene: 8. The CDR3 totals 15 residues. Germline values: CDR1 MGHRA, CDR2 YSYEKL. The CDR3 spells CASSQTPSGSYEQFF. The DNA for the CDR3 is TGCGCCAGCAGCCAAACCCCCAGCGGGAGTTATGAGCAGTTCTTC.

The chain couples TRBV4-1 to TRBJ1-5, with D unresolved. CDR1 and CDR2 (germline): MGHRA, YSYEKL. V gave up 1 base and J gave up 4 bases, with 5 bases separating them. The CDR3 covers 13 residues. This CDR3 is CASSQGVNQPQHF. As DNA, the CDR3 is TGCGCCAGCAGCCAAGGGGTTAATCAGCCCCAGCATTTT.

The J gene is TRBJ2-5, the V gene TRBV12-3 or TRBV12-4; 9 bases are shared with TRBD1. V lost 6 bases to trimming and J lost 5 bases; unmatched junction nucleotides: 10. The CDR3 is made up of 15 amino acids. The DNA for the CDR3 is TGTGCCAGCAGCCCATACGGACAGGGGATGGAGACCCAGTACTTC. This sequence encodes CASSPYGQGMETQYF.

The chain is built from TRBV2 and TRBJ1-1; D remains unclear. The V gene lost 6 bases and the J gene lost 7 bases, with 9 bases spanning the gap. The V gene's germline CDR1 is SNHLY and CDR2 FYNNEI. CDR3 size: 11 residues. DNA for the CDR3: TGTGCCAGCAGGAAACAGAATGAAGCTTTCTTT. It encodes CASRKQNEAFF.

The chain's CDR3 is CASSYRTNTGELFF. The CDR3 bases are TGTGCCAGCAGTTACAGGACGAACACCGGGGAGCTGTTTTTT. The chain uses TRBV6-5 and TRBJ2-2; D uncertain. From germline, CDR1 is MNHEY and CDR2 SVGAGI. V was trimmed by 2 bases and J by 0 bases, leaving 4 bases between them. The CDR3 contains 14 residues.

The sample holds one count of this clonotype. This sequence joins TRBV10-3 and TRBJ2-7; D is unclear. Between the trimmed V and J ends, which lost 6 bases and 3 bases, there was a span of 9 bases. Germline-derived CDR1 and CDR2 are ENHRY and SYGVKD. CDR3 length equals 12 residues. CDR3 sequence reads: CAISPSGYEQYF. CDR3 nucleotide sequence: TGTGCCATCAGCCCCTCAGGCTACGAGCAGTACTTC.

The chain combines TRBV27 with TRBJ2-1; possibly TRBD1 for D (6 bases). Trimming took off 3 bases at V and 4 bases at J, with 10 bases between the two ends. The CDR3 covers 14 residues. Germline assignment: CDR1 MNHEY and CDR2 SMNVEV (reference sequence). Written as DNA, the CDR3 is TGTGCCAGCAGTTTTAACAGGGCATACAATGAGCAGTTCTTC. It specifies CASSFNRAYNEQFF.

The chain couples TRBV4-1 to TRBJ2-7, with unresolved D. Trimming took 1 base from V and 2 from J, leaving 6 bases between them. CDR3 length: 13 amino acids. The germline gives CDR1 MGHRA, CDR2 YSYEKL. CDR3 residues: CASSQVRAYEQYF. The CDR3 region has the DNA TGCGCCAGCAGCCAAGTTCGGGCCTACGAGCAGTACTTC.

The chain uses TRBV7-9 and TRBJ1-2; TRBD1 aligns across 10 bases. This CDR3 comprises 14 residues. The J segment lost 5 bases and the V segment lost 1 base, leaving 1 base of the junction unmatched. Germline CDR1 is SEHNR and CDR2 is FQNEAQ (reference sequence). CDR3 protein: CASSLGQGAYGYTF. CDR3 bases: TGTGCCAGCAGCTTAGGACAGGGGGCTTATGGCTACACCTTC.

This clonotype was counted a single time. The V call is TRBV20-1, the J call TRBJ2-7; 10 positions agree with TRBD2. J gave up 1 base and V 0 bases, and 6 bases lay outside the gene matches. Germline V gene data show CDR1 as DFQATT and CDR2 as SNEGSKA (reference sequence). This CDR3 region has 16 residues. The CDR3 sequence is CSARDLASGSSYEQYV. CDR3 DNA: TGCAGTGCTAGAGATCTGGCTAGCGGGAGTTCCTACGAGCAGTACGTC.

This clonotype is a singleton in its sample. The chain joins TRBV13 to TRBJ2-1, with D possibly being TRBD2 (5 bases). The CDR3 runs to 14 residues. V dropped 5 bases and J dropped 10 bases, with 18 bases sitting between them. Germline CDR1 is PRHDT and CDR2 is FYEKMQ (reference sequence). The CDR3 sequence is CASSLRSGEREQFF. The CDR3 coding sequence is TGTGCCAGCAGCCTAAGATCCGGGGAAAGAGAGCAGTTCTTC. Full variable domain (remainder filled in from reference TRBV13 and TRBJ2-1): AAGVIQSPRHLIKEKRETATLKCYPIPRHDTVYWYQQGPGQDPQFLISFYEKMQSDKGSIPDRFSAQQFSDYHSELNMSSLELGDSALYFCASSLRSGEREQFFGPGTRLTVL.

The chain employs TRBV14 and TRBJ2-7; a possible D gene is TRBD2 (6 bases). V gave up 3 bases and J gave up 3 bases, with 12 bases separating them. The CDR3 runs to 14 residues. Germline V gives CDR1 SGHDN, CDR2 FVKESK. The chain's CDR3 is CASSHTGLGYEQYF. The CDR3 DNA follows: TGTGCCAGCAGCCATACGGGACTCGGCTACGAGCAGTACTTC.

This sequence joins TRBV2 and TRBJ2-7; 12 nucleotides match TRBD2. V shed 4 bases, J shed 5 bases, and the junction held 3 bases outside the gene matches. Germline V gives CDR1 SNHLY, CDR2 FYNNEI. This CDR3 has 14 amino acids. The DNA for the CDR3 is TGTGCCAGCAGTGTACTAGCGGGAGGAAACGAGCAGTACGTC. Protein product: CASSVLAGGNEQYV.

The V call is TRBV2, the J call TRBJ1-4; D remains unclear. Looked up from germline, CDR1 is SNHLY and CDR2 is FYNNEI. The CDR3 runs 13 residues. V shed 4 bases and J shed 8 bases, with 11 bases lying between them. Here the CDR3 reads CASSVPPGEKLFF. CDR3 coding DNA: TGTGCCAGCAGTGTTCCTCCTGGGGAAAAACTGTTTTTT. Supplemented by reference TRBV2 and TRBJ1-4, the full variable domain reads EPEVTQTPSHQVTQMGQEVILRCVPISNHLYFYWYRQILGQKVEFLVSFYNNEISEKSEIFDDQFSVERPDGSNFTLKIRSTKLEDSAMYFCASSVPPGEKLFFGSGTQLSVL.

CDR3 nucleotides: TGCAGTGCTAGAGTGGCAGGGAACACTGAAGCTTTCTTT. The encoded protein is CSARVAGNTEAFF. The gene calls are TRBV20-1 and TRBJ1-1; D is undetermined. The CDR3 runs 13 residues. Trimming removed 1 base at V and 1 base at J, with 7 bases between. Germline CDR1 reads DFQATT; CDR2 reads SNEGSKA (reference sequence).

For the CDR3, the DNA is TGTGCCAGCAGTGAAGCGCAGGTCACAGGGTTGATGGAGCCCCAGCATTTT. Its protein product is CASSEAQVTGLMEPQHF. The chain is built from TRBV2 and TRBJ1-5, with a tentative D call TRBD1 (6 bases). The CDR3 consists of 17 residues. Trimming shortened V by 0 bases and J by 8 bases, and 20 bases separated the two germline ends. Germline CDR1 reads SNHLY; CDR2 reads FYNNEI.

This clonotype was seen once. Compared with germline, one end of the junction differs, possibly owing to a read error. This chain joins TRBV7-9 and TRBJ2-1; 10 bases are shared with TRBD1. The germline gives CDR1 SEHNR, CDR2 FQNEAQ (reference sequence). The CDR3 extends over 12 amino acids. CDR3 nucleotides: TGTGCCACCAGCTTAGGAGGGACAGGGGAGTTCTTC. Its protein product is CATSLGGTGEFF.

This chain uses TRBV13 with TRBJ2-3; 7 bases agree with TRBD1. The CDR3 contains 16 residues. The J segment lost 1 base and the V segment lost 1 base, leaving 5 bases of the junction unmatched. Germline CDR1 and CDR2: PRHDT and FYEKMQ (reference sequence). The CDR3, as DNA: TGTGCCAGCAGCTTAGCCCTCCAGGGGGGCACAGATACGCAGTATTTT. It codes for CASSLALQGGTDTQYF.

This chain connects TRBV13 to TRBJ1-1; TRBD1 aligns across 7 bases. CDR3 length: 15 residues. V shed 4 bases and J 1 base; nucleotides not matched to a gene: 6. In germline, CDR1 is PRHDT, CDR2 FYEKMQ (reference sequence). The CDR3 sequence is CASSSGQEGNTEAFF. The CDR3 DNA follows: TGTGCCAGCAGCTCAGGACAGGAAGGGAACACTGAAGCTTTCTTT. Full variable domain (remainder filled in from reference TRBV13 and TRBJ1-1): AAGVIQSPRHLIKEKRETATLKCYPIPRHDTVYWYQQGPGQDPQFLISFYEKMQSDKGSIPDRFSAQQFSDYHSELNMSSLELGDSALYFCASSSGQEGNTEAFFGQGTRLTVV.

This clonotype appeared once. This chain connects TRBV23-1 to TRBJ1-5; no definite D call. TRBV23-1 is known as an ORF, though its function is uncertain. CDR3 length equals 17 residues. The V and J ends lost 7 bases and 6 bases respectively, with 25 bases between them. CDR3 loop: CASTTMSRVHAVQPQHF. CDR3 coding DNA: TGCGCCAGCACGACCATGAGTCGGGTACATGCGGTTCAGCCCCAGCATTTT.

V is TRBV7-9 and J is TRBJ1-4, with D tentatively TRBD1 (5 bases). Germline V gene data show CDR1 as SEHNR and CDR2 as FQNEAQ (reference sequence). The CDR3 runs to 16 residues. V shed 3 bases and J shed 3 bases, with 14 bases lying between them. CDR3 nucleotide sequence: TGTGCCAGCAGCTTCCGCCCGACAGACTCTAATGAAAAACTGTTTTTT. It specifies CASSFRPTDSNEKLFF.